This T cell receptor beta chain was profiled in a study of OX40 agonist ivuxolimab in advanced cancers. Study-level background: Three patients responded partially, comprising one with hepatocellular carcinoma and two with cutaneous melanoma. The study, taken as a whole, reports: Among the lowest peripheral clonal expansion occurred in 0.1-3.0 mg/kg partial responders.

This clone was found a few times. No antigen is known for it. Germline V CDR1 and CDR2: SGHDT, YYEEEE. The length of the CDR3 is 16 residues. V was pared by 0 bases and J by 12 bases, with 8 bases of the junction left unmatched. Some clones are missing from TCRdb's copy, which holds only in-frame ones; the method was immunoSEQ multiplex PCR. The sample has more than 65,000 clones; about 85% are singletons. The chain couples TRBV5-6 to TRBJ2-1, with 14 bases lining up with TRBD2. This TCR came from an adult with an advanced solid tumor such as melanoma, head and neck, liver or kidney cancer. This material consisted of CD4+ or CD8+ T cells sorted from blood, taken in a trial of the OX40 agonist ivuxolimab. The CDR3 here is CASSLAGTSGSKGQFF. CDR3 in DNA: TGTGCCAGCAGCTTGGCCGGGACTAGCGGGAGTAAGGGGCAGTTCTTC.